A single TCR beta chain is shown here with its context. CDR1 is GTSNPN, CDR2 SVGIG, per germline (reference sequence). This CDR3 contains 14 residues. Trimming stripped 5 bases from V and 0 bases from J, with 13 bases between. Via MiXCR, TCRdb re-called the 5' RACE reads, giving one row per CDR3 protein. The sample yields about 47,000 distinct CDR3 sequences, around 26% seen once. This TCR derives from a female donor with breast cancer. This chain uses TRBV30 with TRBJ1-1, with D perhaps matching TRBD1 (6 bases). What was sequenced was naive CD4+ T cells sorted from blood. As to subset: naive CD4+ T cells, CD4+CD45RA+CD25-. Here the CDR3 reads CAWGPGAMNTEAFF. CDR3 sequence (DNA): TGTGCCTGGGGACCAGGGGCTATGAACACTGAAGCTTTCTTT.